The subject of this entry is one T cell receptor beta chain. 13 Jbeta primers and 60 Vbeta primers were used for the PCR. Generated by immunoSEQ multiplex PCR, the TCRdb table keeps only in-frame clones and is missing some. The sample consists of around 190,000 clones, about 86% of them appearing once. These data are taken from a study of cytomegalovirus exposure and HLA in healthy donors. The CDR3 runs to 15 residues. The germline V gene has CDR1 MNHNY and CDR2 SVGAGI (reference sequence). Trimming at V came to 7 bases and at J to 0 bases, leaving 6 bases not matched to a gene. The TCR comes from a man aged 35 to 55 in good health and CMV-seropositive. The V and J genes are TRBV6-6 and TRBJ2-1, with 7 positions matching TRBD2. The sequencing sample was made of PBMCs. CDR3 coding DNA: TGTGCCAGCACCCGGGAGGAGAGCTCCTACAATGAGCAGTTCTTC. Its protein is CASTREESSYNEQFF.